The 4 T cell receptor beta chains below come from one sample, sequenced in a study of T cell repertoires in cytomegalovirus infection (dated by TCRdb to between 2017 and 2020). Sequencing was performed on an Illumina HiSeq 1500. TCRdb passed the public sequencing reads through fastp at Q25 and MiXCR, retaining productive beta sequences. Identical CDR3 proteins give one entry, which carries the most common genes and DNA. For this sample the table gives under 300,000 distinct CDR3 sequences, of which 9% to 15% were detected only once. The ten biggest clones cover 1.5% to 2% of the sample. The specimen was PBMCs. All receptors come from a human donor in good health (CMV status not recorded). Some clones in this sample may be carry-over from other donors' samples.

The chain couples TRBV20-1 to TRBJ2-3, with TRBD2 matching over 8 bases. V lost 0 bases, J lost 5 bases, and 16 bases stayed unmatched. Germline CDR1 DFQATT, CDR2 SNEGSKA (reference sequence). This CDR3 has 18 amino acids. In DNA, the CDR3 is TGCAGTGCTAGAGATTCGAGGCCGCCAGCGGGAGTTGGAGATACGCAGTATTTT. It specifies CSARDSRPPAGVGDTQYF.

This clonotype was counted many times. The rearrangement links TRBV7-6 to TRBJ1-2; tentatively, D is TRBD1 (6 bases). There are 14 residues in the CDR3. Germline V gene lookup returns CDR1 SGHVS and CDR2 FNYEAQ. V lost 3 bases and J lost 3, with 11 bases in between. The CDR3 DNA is TGTGCCAGCAGCTTGGGGGGCCTGCACTATGGCTACACCTTC. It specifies CASSLGGLHYGYTF.

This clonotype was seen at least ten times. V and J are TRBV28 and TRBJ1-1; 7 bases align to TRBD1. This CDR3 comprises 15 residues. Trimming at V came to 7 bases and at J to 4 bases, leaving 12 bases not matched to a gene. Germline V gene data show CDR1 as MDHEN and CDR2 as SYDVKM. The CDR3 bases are TGTGCCAGCATCCTCAGACAGGGTGGATTCACTGAAGCTTTCTTT. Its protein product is CASILRQGGFTEAFF.

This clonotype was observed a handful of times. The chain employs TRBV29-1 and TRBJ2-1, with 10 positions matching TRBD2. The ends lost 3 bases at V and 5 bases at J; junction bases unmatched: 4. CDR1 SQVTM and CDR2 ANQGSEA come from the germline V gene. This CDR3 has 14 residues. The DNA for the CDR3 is TGCAGCGTTGAGCTAGCGGGAGCAGACAATGAGCAGTTCTTC. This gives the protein CSVELAGADNEQFF.